This T cell receptor (beta chain) derives from a study of CD8 T cells in ankylosing spondylitis. Study-level findings and limits: In ankylosing spondylitis patients, matched synovial fluid reportedly showed significant enrichment of disease-linked clones.

There are many counts of this clonotype. What it binds is unknown. TCRdb called the 5' RACE reads again in MiXCR, with one record for every CDR3 protein. The sample lists 150,000 to 200,000 distinct CDR3 sequences, 15% to 20% occurring once. The V end was cut by 0 bases, the J end by 0 bases, with 11 bases between. Germline values: CDR1 LGHNA, CDR2 YSLEER. This CDR3 is 16 amino acids long. Sequenced sample: blood, either unsorted or a sorted T cell fraction (not recorded which). The TCR comes from a male donor under 30 with ankylosing spondylitis or in good health (not recorded which). V usage is TRBV4-3 and J usage is TRBJ1-1, with D uncertain. This CDR3 reads CASSQDQSRMNTEAFF. CDR3 bases: TGCGCCAGCAGCCAAGATCAGTCCAGGATGAACACTGAAGCTTTCTTT.